The 12 T cell receptor beta chains below all came from one sample that was sequenced in a study of shared clonotypes between healthy human individuals. Repertoires were generated with immunoSEQ multiplex PCR, while TCRdb's copy carries only in-frame clones and drops some. The sample lists hundreds of thousands of clones, 90% to 97% occurring once. The source material was naive CD4+ T cells sorted from blood. Stated subset: CD45RA+ positively selected. The receptors derive from a young woman in good health.

The chain combines TRBV27 with TRBJ2-7; 8 nucleotides align to TRBD2. V trimming: 6 bases; J trimming: 5 bases; junction bases outside the gene matches: 12. The CDR3 is 15 residues long. Germline values: CDR1 MNHEY, CDR2 SMNVEV (reference sequence). In DNA, the CDR3 is TGTGCCAGCAGCTTGGAAGCGGGAGTTGTCCACGAGCAGTACTTC. It yields the protein CASSLEAGVVHEQYF.

The CDR3 loop is CASSPGEGRGRSYEQYF. CDR3 in DNA: TGTGCCAGCAGCCCAGGAGAAGGTCGCGGGAGGTCCTACGAGCAGTACTTC. V and J are TRBV4-2 and TRBJ2-7, with 8 positions matching TRBD2. From germline, CDR1 is LGHNA and CDR2 YNFKEQ. Germline trimming cut 4 bases from V and 1 base from J; bases unmatched to any gene: 12. This CDR3 has 17 amino acids.

V is TRBV25-1 and J is TRBJ2-5; D may be TRBD1 (6 bases). This CDR3 is 15 amino acids long. Germline loops: CDR1 MGHDK, CDR2 SYGVNS. V lost 3 bases, J lost 1 base, and 12 bases lay in between. The CDR3 coding sequence is TGTGCCAGCAGTGATAGGGACAAGGTCCAAGAGACCCAGTACTTC. Amino acid sequence: CASSDRDKVQETQYF.

The chain carries TRBV6-1 and TRBJ2-5; D is unclear. CDR3 size: 10 residues. The germline gives CDR1 MNHNS, CDR2 SASEGT. V dropped 8 bases and J dropped 4 bases, with 5 bases sitting between them. The CDR3 DNA sequence: TGTGCCAGCGGGCCAGAGACCCAGTACTTC. Translation: CASGPETQYF.

This chain links TRBV18 with TRBJ1-1, with D possibly TRBD1 on 6 matching bases. CDR3 length equals 18 residues. Trimming shortened V by 5 bases and J by 2 bases, and 24 bases separated the two germline ends. Germline V gene sequence: CDR1 KGHSH, CDR2 LQKENI. CDR3 protein: CASSYTFTGIGGNTEAFF. The CDR3 region has the DNA TGTGCCAGCTCATATACGTTTACAGGGATTGGAGGCAACACTGAAGCTTTCTTT.

This sequence joins TRBV18 and TRBJ1-2; D perhaps matches TRBD1 (5 bases). Germline values: CDR1 KGHSH, CDR2 LQKENI. This CDR3 region has 16 residues. Trimming pared 3 bases from V and 2 bases from J, leaving 16 bases between. The DNA of the CDR3 is TGTGCCAGCTCACCCTTGGGGGAGAGTACGAACTATGGCTACACCTTC. Protein product: CASSPLGESTNYGYTF.

This chain connects TRBV2 to TRBJ2-6; TRBD1 matches at 8 bases. V was clipped by 8 bases and J by 1 base; unmatched bases: 7. Germline loops: CDR1 SNHLY, CDR2 FYNNEI. CDR3 length: 16 amino acids. The DNA for the CDR3 is TGTGCCAGCCATGAGGACAGGGTGTCTGGGGCCAACGTCCTGACTTTC. Amino acid sequence: CASHEDRVSGANVLTF.

The J gene is TRBJ2-1, the V gene TRBV6-5, with 9 bases lining up with TRBD1. J was trimmed by 8 bases and V by 8 bases; bases with no gene match: 13. Germline CDR1 is MNHEY and CDR2 is SVGAGI. The CDR3 is 15 amino acids. Written as DNA, the CDR3 is TGTGCCAGCGAGACCGGGACAGGGAGTTCCCATGAGCAGTTCTTC. Translated: CASETGTGSSHEQFF.

The CDR3 is CASSGQPYEQYF. The CDR3 DNA reads TGTGCCAGTAGCGGACAGCCGTACGAGCAGTACTTC. The chain links TRBV2 to TRBJ2-7, with D tentatively TRBD1 or TRBD2 (6 bases each). Trimming removed 9 bases at V and 4 bases at J, with 13 bases between. Germline V CDR1 and CDR2: SNHLY, FYNNEI. The CDR3 totals 12 residues.

This clone appeared once. The V gene is TRBV27, the J gene TRBJ2-5, with 7 bases fitting TRBD2. V was clipped by 3 bases and J by 5 bases; unmatched bases: 6. Germline lookup yields CDR1 MNHEY and CDR2 SMNVEV (reference sequence). The CDR3 has 14 residues. The CDR3 here is CASSFGGSVETQYF. The DNA for the CDR3 is TGTGCCAGCAGTTTTGGCGGGAGTGTGGAGACCCAGTACTTC.

The chain employs TRBV7-9 and TRBJ2-7, with D tentatively TRBD1 (6 bases). Germline CDR1 reads SEHNR; CDR2 reads FQNEAQ (reference sequence). CDR3 length equals 16 residues. With 4 bases removed from V and 0 bases from J, the gap between germline ends came to 16 bases. The CDR3 loop reads CASSSENRVASYEQYF. The CDR3 DNA reads as TGTGCCAGCAGCTCCGAGAACAGGGTTGCCTCCTACGAGCAGTACTTC.

This rearrangement joins TRBV6-5 to TRBJ2-2; 7 nucleotides match TRBD2. This CDR3 has 15 amino acids. Germline CDR1 reads MNHEY; CDR2 reads SVGAGI. Germline trimming cut 5 bases from V and 4 bases from J; bases unmatched to any gene: 7. CDR3 nucleotides: TGTGCCAGCAGTACCCTGGCGGGAGTCACCGGGGAGCTGTTTTTT. Protein: CASSTLAGVTGELFF.